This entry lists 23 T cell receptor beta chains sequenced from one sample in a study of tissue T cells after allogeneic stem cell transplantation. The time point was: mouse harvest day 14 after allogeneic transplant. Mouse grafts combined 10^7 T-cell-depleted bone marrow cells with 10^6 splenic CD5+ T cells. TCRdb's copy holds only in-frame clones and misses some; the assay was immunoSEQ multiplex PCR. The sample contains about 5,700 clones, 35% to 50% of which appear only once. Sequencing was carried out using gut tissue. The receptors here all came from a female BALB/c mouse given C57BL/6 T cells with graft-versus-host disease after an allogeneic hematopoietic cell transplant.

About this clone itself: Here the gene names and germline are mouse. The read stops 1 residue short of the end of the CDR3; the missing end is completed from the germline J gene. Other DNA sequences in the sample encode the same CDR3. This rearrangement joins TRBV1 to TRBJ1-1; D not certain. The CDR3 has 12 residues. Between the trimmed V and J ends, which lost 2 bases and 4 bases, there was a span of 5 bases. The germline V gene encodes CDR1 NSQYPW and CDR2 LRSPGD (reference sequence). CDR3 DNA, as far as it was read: TGCACCTGCAGTGCACCCAGCACAGAAGTCTTC. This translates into CTCSAPSTEVF. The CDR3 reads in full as CTCSAPSTEVFF. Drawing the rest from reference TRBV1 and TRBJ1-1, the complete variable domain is VTLLEQNPRWRLVPRGQAVNLRCILKNSQYPWMSWYQQDLQKQLQWLFTLRSPGDKEVKSLPGADYLATRVTDTELRLQVANMSQGRTLYCTCSAPSTEVFFGKGTRLTVV.

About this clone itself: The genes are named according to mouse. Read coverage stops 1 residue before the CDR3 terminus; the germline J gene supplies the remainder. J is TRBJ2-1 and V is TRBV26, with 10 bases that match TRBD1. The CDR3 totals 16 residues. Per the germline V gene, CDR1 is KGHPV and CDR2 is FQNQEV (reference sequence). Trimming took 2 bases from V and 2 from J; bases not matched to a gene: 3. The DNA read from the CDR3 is TGTGCCAGCAGTCTGAGAGGGACAGGGGACTATGCTGAGCAGTTC. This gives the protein CASSLRGTGDYAEQF. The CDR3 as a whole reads CASSLRGTGDYAEQFF.

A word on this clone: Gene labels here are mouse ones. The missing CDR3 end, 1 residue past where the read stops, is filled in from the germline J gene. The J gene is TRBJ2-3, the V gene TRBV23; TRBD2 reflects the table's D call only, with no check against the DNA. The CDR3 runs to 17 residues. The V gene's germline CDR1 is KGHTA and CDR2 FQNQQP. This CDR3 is CSSSQWGGAASAETLYF. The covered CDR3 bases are TGCTCCAGCAGTCAATGGGGGGGGGCGGCTAGTGCAGAAACGCTGTAT.

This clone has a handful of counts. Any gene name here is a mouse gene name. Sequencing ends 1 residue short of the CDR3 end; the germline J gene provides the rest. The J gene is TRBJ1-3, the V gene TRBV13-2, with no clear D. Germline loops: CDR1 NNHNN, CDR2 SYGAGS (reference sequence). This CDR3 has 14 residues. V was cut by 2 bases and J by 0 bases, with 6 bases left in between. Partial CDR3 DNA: TGTGCCAGCGGTGAACAAAATTCTGGAAATACGCTCTAT. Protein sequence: CASGEQNSGNTLY. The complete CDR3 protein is CASGEQNSGNTLYF.

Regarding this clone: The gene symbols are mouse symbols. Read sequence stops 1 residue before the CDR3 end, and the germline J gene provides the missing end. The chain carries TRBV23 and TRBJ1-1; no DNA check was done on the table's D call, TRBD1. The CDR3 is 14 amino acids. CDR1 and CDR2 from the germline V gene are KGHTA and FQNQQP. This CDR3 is CSSSQTGKNTEVFF. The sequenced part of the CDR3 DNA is TGCTCCAGCAGTCAAACAGGGAAAAACACAGAAGTCTTC.

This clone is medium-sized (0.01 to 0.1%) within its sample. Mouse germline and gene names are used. The chain's CDR3 is CASSYRDRGTQYF. Incomplete CDR3 DNA: TGTGCCAGCAGCTACCGGGACAGAGGCACCCAGTAC. The chain is built from TRBV4 and TRBJ2-5; 7 bases match TRBD1. The read is 1 residue too short to cover the CDR3 end, so that end is filled in from the germline J gene. V shed 3 bases and J 8 bases; nucleotides not matched to a gene: 5. The CDR3 is made up of 13 amino acids. CDR1 and CDR2 from the germline V gene are LGHDT and YNNKQL (reference sequence).

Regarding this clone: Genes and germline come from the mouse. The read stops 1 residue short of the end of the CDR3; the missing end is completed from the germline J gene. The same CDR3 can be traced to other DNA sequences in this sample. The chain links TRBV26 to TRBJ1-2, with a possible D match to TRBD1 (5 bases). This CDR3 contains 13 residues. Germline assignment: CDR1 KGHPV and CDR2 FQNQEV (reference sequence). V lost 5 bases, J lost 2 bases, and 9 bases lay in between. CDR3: CASSLQGNSDYTF. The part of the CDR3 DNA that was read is TGTGCCAGCAGTTTGCAGGGTAACTCCGACTACACC.

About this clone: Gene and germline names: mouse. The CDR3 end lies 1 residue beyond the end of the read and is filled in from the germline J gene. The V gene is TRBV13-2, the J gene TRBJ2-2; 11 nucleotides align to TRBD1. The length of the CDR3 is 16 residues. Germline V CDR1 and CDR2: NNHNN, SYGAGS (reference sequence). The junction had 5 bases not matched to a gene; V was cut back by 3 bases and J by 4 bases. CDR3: CASGGRTGGGTGQLYF. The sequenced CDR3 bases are TGTGCCAGCGGTGGACGGACAGGGGGCGGCACCGGGCAGCTCTAC.

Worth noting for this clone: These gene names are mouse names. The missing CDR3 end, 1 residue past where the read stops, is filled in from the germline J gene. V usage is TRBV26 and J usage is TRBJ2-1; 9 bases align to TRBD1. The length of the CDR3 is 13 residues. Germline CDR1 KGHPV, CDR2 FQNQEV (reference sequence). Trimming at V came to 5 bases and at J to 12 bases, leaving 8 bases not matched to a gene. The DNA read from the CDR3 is TGTGCCAGCAGTTCGGGACAGGGAGGGGGGCAGTTC. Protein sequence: CASSSGQGGGQF. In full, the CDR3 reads CASSSGQGGGQFF.

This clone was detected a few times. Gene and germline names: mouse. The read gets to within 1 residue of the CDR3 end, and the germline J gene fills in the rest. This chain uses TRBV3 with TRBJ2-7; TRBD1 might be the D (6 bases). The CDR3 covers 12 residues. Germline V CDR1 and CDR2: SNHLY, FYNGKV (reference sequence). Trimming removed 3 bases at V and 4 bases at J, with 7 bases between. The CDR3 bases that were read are TGTGCCAGCAGCTTCGGACAGTATGAACAGTAC. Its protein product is CASSFGQYEQY. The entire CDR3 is CASSFGQYEQYF.

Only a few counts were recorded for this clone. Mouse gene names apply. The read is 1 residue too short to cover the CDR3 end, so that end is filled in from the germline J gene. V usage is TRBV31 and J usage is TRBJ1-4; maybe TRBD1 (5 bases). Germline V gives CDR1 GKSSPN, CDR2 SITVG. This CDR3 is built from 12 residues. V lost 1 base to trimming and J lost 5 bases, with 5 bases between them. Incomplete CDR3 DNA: TGTGCCTGGAGTCAGGGGAACGAAAGATTATTT. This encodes CAWSQGNERLF. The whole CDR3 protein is CAWSQGNERLFF.

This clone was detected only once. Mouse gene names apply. The CDR3 sequence is CASSLGGQKNTLYF. Partial CDR3 DNA: TGTGCCAGCTCTCTCGGGGGACAGAAAAACACCTTGTAC. This chain connects TRBV12-1 to TRBJ2-4, with 7 positions matching TRBD1. With the read ending 1 residue before the CDR3 end, the germline J gene is used to fill in that end. V lost 0 bases and J lost 4; bases outside the gene matches: 3. The CDR3 contains 14 residues. Germline V CDR1 and CDR2: SGHSN, HYEKVE.

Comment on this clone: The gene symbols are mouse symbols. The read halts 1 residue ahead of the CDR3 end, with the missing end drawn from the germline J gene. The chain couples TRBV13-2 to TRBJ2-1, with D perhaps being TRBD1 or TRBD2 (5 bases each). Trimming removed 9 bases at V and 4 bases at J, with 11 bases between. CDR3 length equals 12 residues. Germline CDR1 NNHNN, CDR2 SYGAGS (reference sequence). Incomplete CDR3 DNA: TGTGCCATCCGGGACGGATATGCTGAGCAGTTC. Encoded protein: CAIRDGYAEQF. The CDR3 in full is CAIRDGYAEQFF.

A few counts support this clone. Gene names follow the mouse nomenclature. The CDR3 loop is CSSSQSTGGEEQYF. CDR3 DNA (partial): TGCTCCAGCAGTCAATCCACTGGGGGGGAGGAACAGTAC. The chain recombines TRBV23 with TRBJ2-7; the table names TRBD2, a call not compared with the DNA. The CDR3 extends 1 residue past the end of the read, so its final part is completed from the germline J gene. The germline V gene encodes CDR1 KGHTA and CDR2 FQNQQP. This CDR3 contains 14 residues.

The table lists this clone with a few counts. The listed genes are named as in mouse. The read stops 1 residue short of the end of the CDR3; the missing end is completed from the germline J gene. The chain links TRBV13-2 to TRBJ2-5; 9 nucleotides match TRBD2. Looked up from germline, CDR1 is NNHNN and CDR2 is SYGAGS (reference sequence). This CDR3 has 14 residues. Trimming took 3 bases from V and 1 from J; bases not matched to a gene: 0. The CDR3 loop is CASGGTGDQDTQYF. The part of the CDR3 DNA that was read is TGTGCCAGCGGTGGGACTGGGGACCAAGACACCCAGTAC.

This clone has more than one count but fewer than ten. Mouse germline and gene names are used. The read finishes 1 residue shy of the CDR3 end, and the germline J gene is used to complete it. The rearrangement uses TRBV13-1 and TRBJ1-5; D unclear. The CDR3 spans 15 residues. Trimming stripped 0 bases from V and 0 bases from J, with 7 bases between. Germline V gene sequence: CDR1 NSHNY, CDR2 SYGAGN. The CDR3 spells CASSDADYNNQAPLF. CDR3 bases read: TGTGCCAGCAGTGATGCTGATTATAACAACCAGGCTCCGCTT. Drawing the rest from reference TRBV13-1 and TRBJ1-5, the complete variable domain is EAAVTQSPRNKVTVTGGNVTLSCRQTNSHNYMYWYRQDTGHGLRLIHYSYGAGNLRIGDVPDGYKATRTTQEDFFLLLELASPSQTSLYFCASSDADYNNQAPLFGEGTRLSVL.

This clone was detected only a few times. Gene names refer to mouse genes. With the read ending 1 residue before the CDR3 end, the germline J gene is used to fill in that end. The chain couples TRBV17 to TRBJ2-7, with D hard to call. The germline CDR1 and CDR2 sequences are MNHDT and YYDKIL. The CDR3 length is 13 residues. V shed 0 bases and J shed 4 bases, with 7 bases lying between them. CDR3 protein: CASSRDLPYEQYF. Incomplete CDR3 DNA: TGTGCTAGCAGTAGAGATCTCCCTTATGAACAGTAC.

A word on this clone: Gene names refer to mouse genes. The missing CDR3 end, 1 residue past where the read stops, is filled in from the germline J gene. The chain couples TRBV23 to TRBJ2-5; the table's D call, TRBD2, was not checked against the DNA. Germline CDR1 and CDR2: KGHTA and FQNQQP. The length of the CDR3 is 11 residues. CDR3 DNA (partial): TGCTCCAGCAGCTTCCAAGACACCCAGTAC. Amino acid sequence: CSSSFQDTQY. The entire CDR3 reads CSSSFQDTQYF.

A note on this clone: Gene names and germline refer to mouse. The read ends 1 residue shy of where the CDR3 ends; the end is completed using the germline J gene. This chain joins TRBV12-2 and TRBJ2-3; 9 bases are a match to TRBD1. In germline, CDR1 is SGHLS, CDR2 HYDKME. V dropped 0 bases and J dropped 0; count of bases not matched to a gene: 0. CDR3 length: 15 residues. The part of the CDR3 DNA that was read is TGTGCCAGCTCTCTCGGGACAGGGAGTGCAGAAACGCTGTAT. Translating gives CASSLGTGSAETLY. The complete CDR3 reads CASSLGTGSAETLYF.

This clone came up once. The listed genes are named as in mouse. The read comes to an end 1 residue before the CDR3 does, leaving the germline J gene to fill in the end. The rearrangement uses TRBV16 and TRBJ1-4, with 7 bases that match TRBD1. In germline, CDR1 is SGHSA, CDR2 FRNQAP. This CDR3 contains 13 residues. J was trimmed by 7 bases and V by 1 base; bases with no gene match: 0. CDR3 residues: CASSLAGGERLFF. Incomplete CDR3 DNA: TGTGCAAGCAGCTTAGCAGGGGGCGAAAGATTATTT.

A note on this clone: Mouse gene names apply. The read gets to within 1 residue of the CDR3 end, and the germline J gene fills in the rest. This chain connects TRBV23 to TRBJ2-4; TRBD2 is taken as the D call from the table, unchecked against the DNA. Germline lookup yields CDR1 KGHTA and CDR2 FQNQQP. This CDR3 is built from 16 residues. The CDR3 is CSSSQSGLGGQNTLYF. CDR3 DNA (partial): TGCTCCAGCAGTCAATCGGGGCTGGGGGGTCAAAACACCTTGTAC.

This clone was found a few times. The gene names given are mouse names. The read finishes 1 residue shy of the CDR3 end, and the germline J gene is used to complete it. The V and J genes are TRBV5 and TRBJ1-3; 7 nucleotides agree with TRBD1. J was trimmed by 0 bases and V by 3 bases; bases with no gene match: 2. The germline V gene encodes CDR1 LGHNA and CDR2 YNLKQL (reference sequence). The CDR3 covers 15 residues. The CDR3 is CASSQTGNSGNTLYF. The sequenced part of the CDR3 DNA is TGTGCCAGCAGCCAGACAGGGAATTCTGGAAATACGCTCTAT.

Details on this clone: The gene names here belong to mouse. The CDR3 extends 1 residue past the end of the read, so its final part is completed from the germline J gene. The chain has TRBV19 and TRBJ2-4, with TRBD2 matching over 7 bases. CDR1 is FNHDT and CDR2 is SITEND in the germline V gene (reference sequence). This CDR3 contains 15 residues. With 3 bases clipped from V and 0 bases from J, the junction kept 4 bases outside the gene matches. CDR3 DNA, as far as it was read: TGTGCCAGCAGTAGACTGGGCACTAGTCAAAACACCTTGTAC. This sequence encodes CASSRLGTSQNTLY. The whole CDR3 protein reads CASSRLGTSQNTLYF.